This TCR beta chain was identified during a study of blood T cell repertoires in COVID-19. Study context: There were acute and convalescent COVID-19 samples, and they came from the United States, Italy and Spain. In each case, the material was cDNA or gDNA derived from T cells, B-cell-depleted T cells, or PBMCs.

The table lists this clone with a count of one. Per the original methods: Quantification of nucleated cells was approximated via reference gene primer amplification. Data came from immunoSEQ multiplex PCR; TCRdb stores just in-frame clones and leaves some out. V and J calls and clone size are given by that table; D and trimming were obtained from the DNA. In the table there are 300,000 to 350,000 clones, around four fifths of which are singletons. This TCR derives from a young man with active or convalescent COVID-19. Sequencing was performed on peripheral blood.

The CDR3 bases are TGTGCCAGCAGCGCCCGGACAGGGCTAGGGACTGAAGCTTTCTTT. Translated: CASSARTGLGTEAFF. V gene TRBV9 combines with J gene TRBJ1-1, with 8 bases lining up with TRBD1. The CDR3 is 15 amino acids. The trim removed 3 bases at V and 5 bases at J, leaving 9 bases unmatched. Germline CDR1 is SGDLS and CDR2 is YYNGEE.